A single sample gave rise to the 11 T cell receptor beta chains below, sequenced in a study of T cells in Graves' hyperthyroidism and ophthalmopathy. There were TCR beta CDR3 regions amplified from RNA transcripts. The TCR CDR3 first-round RT-PCR relied on the HTBI primer set. TCRdb fed the multiplex PCR reads into MiXCR, producing one record per CDR3 protein. The data show hundreds of thousands of distinct CDR3 sequences, 15% to 20% seen once. The sample taken for sequencing was blood. All receptors derive from a man aged 45-60 years with Graves' ophthalmopathy.

This clonotype has ten or more counts. The chain links TRBV2 to TRBJ2-5, with 7 positions matching TRBD2. V trimming: 8 bases; J trimming: 4 bases; junction bases outside the gene matches: 19. Germline V gene sequence: CDR1 SNHLY, CDR2 FYNNEI. The CDR3 length is 17 residues. The CDR3 sequence: CASAPERGGSSAETQYF. The CDR3 DNA reads as TGTGCCAGCGCTCCCGAAAGAGGCGGGAGTAGTGCAGAGACCCAGTACTTC.

V and J are TRBV30 and TRBJ2-2; a weak D match, TRBD2 (6 bases). The CDR3 loop spans 16 amino acids. The V end lost 6 bases, the J end lost 2 bases, and 19 bases lay between the germline ends. In germline, CDR1 is GTSNPN, CDR2 SVGIG (reference sequence). CDR3 amino acids: CACSSGVQPNTGELFF. The CDR3, as DNA: TGTGCCTGCTCGTCGGGGGTTCAACCCAACACCGGGGAGCTGTTTTTT.

This chain uses TRBV4-1 with TRBJ2-3; either TRBD1 or TRBD2 may fit D (5 bases each). The CDR3 is 17 amino acids. The ends were cut back, 3 bases at V and 5 bases at J, with 21 bases in the middle. The germline V gene has CDR1 MGHRA and CDR2 YSYEKL. The DNA of the CDR3 is TGCGCCAGCAGCCATGTCAACCGGGACCTCAAGAGAGATACGCAGTATTTT. Translation gives CASSHVNRDLKRDTQYF.

This clonotype has a count of ten or more. The chain uses TRBV18 and TRBJ1-1; D ambiguous. The germline V and J ends were trimmed by 2 bases and 5 bases, with 9 bases remaining between them. This CDR3 spans 13 amino acids. CDR1 and CDR2 (germline): KGHSH, LQKENI. CDR3 DNA sequence: TGTGCCAGCTCACCAATAGATGCGACTGAAGCTTTCTTT. Translated: CASSPIDATEAFF.

This clonotype came up many times. This chain joins TRBV11-2 and TRBJ2-1; TRBD1 aligns across 9 bases. CDR3 length equals 16 residues. Germline trimming cut 6 bases from V and 9 bases from J; bases unmatched to any gene: 15. Germline CDR1 SGHAT, CDR2 FQNNGV. CDR3 bases: TGTGCCAGCAGGTCACCGGGACAGGGCGCCCGAGGTGAGCAGTTCTTC. Its translation: CASRSPGQGARGEQFF.

The table lists this clonotype with a few counts. The V call is TRBV10-3, the J call TRBJ2-1, with 9 bases matching TRBD2. The CDR3 consists of 16 residues. Germline values: CDR1 ENHRY, CDR2 SYGVKD. The ends lost 2 bases at V and 5 bases at J; junction bases unmatched: 7. The CDR3 is CAISEPGLASNNEQFF. CDR3 bases: TGTGCCATCAGTGAGCCCGGACTAGCGTCGAACAATGAGCAGTTCTTC.

The V and J genes are TRBV5-1 and TRBJ2-5; D is unresolved. Trimming left V 1 base short and J 2 bases short, with 12 bases between. CDR3 size: 15 residues. Per germline, CDR1 SGHRS and CDR2 YFSETQ. The CDR3 nucleotides read TGCGCCAGCAGCTTGTCAGGCAGCCCGCAAGAGACCCAGTACTTC. It yields the protein CASSLSGSPQETQYF.

This clonotype has a handful of counts. This rearrangement joins TRBV7-9 to TRBJ1-2; 7 positions match TRBD1. Germline assignment: CDR1 SEHNR and CDR2 FQNEAQ (reference sequence). The CDR3 runs 16 residues. Unmatched junction bases numbered 14, after V lost 3 bases and J lost 7 bases. The CDR3 sequence: CASSLELSGTDFGYTF. The CDR3, as DNA: TGTGCCAGCAGCTTGGAGTTATCCGGGACAGACTTTGGCTACACCTTC.

This clonotype was seen ten or more times. This chain links TRBV20-1 with TRBJ1-1, with unresolved D. V dropped 0 bases and J dropped 6 bases, with 8 bases sitting between them. This CDR3 region has 12 residues. Germline CDR1 and CDR2: DFQATT and SNEGSKA (reference sequence). As DNA, the CDR3 is TGCAGTGCTAGAGATGGACGAGCTGAAGCTTTCTTT. Protein product: CSARDGRAEAFF.

This clonotype has a count of ten or more. The chain links TRBV5-1 to TRBJ2-7; D may correspond to TRBD1 or TRBD2 (5 bases each). In germline, CDR1 is SGHRS, CDR2 YFSETQ. The CDR3 has 13 amino acids. V was cut by 1 base and J by 3 bases, with 8 bases left in between. The CDR3 here is CASSLLGDYEQYF. CDR3 sequence (DNA): TGCGCCAGCAGCTTGTTGGGGGACTACGAGCAGTACTTC.

The genes are TRBV19 and TRBJ2-1; D perhaps matches TRBD2 (6 bases). V lost 6 bases to trimming and J lost 0 bases, with 12 bases between them. This CDR3 comprises 15 residues. CDR1 is LNHDA, CDR2 SQIVND, per germline (reference sequence). CDR3 nucleotide sequence: TGTGCCAGTAGCCCGGGACTTTACTCCTACAATGAGCAGTTCTTC. Translation: CASSPGLYSYNEQFF.